The count of the clone carrying this TCR beta chain is one. What it recognizes is unknown. Using immunoSEQ multiplex PCR, the repertoire was profiled, and TCRdb retains in-frame clones only, with some absent. The data contain tens of thousands of clones, 85% to 90% of them seen just once; the ten biggest clones take up approximately 0.5%. This entry belongs to a study of OX40 agonist ivuxolimab in advanced cancers. Overall study context: There were three patients with partial responses, one having hepatocellular carcinoma and two cutaneous melanoma.

Broader study findings: At 0.1 to 3.0 mg/kg, CD4+ and CD8+ blood T cells expanded clonally by week 6.

V was pared by 2 bases and J by 8 bases, with 3 bases between. CDR3 length: 11 amino acids. CDR1 and CDR2 (germline): SNHLY, FYNNEI. V gene TRBV2 combines with J gene TRBJ1-4; D is ambiguous. This receptor was taken from an adult with an advanced solid tumor such as melanoma, head and neck, liver or kidney cancer. The source material was CD4+ or CD8+ T cells sorted from blood, sampled in a trial of the OX40 agonist ivuxolimab. The CDR3 DNA follows: TGTGCCAGCAGTGAAAGCGAAAAACTGTTTTTT. Protein sequence: CASSESEKLFF.